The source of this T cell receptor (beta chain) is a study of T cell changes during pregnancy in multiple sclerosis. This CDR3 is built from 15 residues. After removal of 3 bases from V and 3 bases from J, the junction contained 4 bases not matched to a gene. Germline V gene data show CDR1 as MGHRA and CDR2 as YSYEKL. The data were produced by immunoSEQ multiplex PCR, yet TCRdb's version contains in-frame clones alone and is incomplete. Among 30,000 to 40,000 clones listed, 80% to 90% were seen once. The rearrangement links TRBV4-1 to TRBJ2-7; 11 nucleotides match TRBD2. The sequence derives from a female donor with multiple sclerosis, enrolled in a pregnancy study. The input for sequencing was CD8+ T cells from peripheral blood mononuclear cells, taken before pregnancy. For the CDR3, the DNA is TGCGCCAGCAGCCACCCTAGCGGGGGGATCTACGAGCAGTACTTC. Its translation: CASSHPSGGIYEQYF.